This T cell receptor (beta chain) appears in the sequencing data of a study of T cells in Graves' hyperthyroidism and ophthalmopathy. Overall study results and limits: Blood also contained most expanded thyroid clonotypes above 0.001.

What was amplified from RNA transcripts were TCR beta CDR3 regions. The primer set for the first-round RT-PCR of the TCR CDR3 was HTBI. TCRdb re-called the multiplex PCR reads through MiXCR, storing one row per CDR3 protein. The sample has around 600,000 distinct CDR3 sequences, about 45% seen once. This clonotype was seen more than once but under ten times. Its antigen is unidentified. There are 15 residues in the CDR3. Trimming at V came to 1 base and at J to 7 bases, leaving 6 bases not matched to a gene. Germline loops: CDR1 DFQATT, CDR2 SNEGSKA (reference sequence). The source material was peripheral blood or thyroid tissue (not recorded which). This chain uses TRBV20-1 with TRBJ2-5; 13 positions match TRBD2. The TCR comes from an adult man with Graves' disease, either hyperthyroidism or ophthalmopathy (not recorded which). The CDR3: CSARGLTSGGRTQYF. The CDR3 nucleotides are TGCAGTGCTAGAGGGTTGACTAGCGGGGGGAGGACCCAGTACTTC.